The 10 T cell receptor beta chains in this list originate from one sample, sequenced in a study of cytomegalovirus exposure and HLA in healthy donors. The PCR was carried out with 60 Vbeta primers and 13 Jbeta primers. Sequencing used immunoSEQ multiplex PCR; TCRdb keeps in-frame clones, though not all of them. The table for this sample gives 40,000 to 55,000 clones. What was sequenced was PBMCs. The receptors were gathered from a male donor in good health and CMV-seropositive.

The gene calls are TRBV4-3 and TRBJ2-2; 10 positions agree with TRBD2. CDR3 size: 17 residues. J gave up 1 base and V 2 bases, and 4 bases lay outside the gene matches. The germline V gene has CDR1 LGHNA and CDR2 YSLEER. The DNA of the CDR3 is TGCGCCAGCAGCCAATCTAGCGGGGGCCTGAACACCGGGGAGCTGTTTTTT. Protein product: CASSQSSGGLNTGELFF.

The chain is built from TRBV27 and TRBJ1-2; D is unclear. CDR3 length equals 15 residues. Germline CDR1 and CDR2: MNHEY and SMNVEV (reference sequence). Trimming removed 4 bases at V and 4 bases at J, with 16 bases between. The chain's CDR3 is CASSSHPGNFYGYTF. The CDR3 DNA is TGTGCCAGCAGTTCACACCCCGGGAACTTCTATGGCTACACCTTC.

The V and J genes are TRBV4-2 and TRBJ1-3; D possibly corresponds to TRBD1 (6 bases). The CDR3 sequence is 16 residues long. V shed 4 bases and J shed 0 bases, with 13 bases lying between them. Per the germline V gene, CDR1 is LGHNA and CDR2 is YNFKEQ. The CDR3 is CASSREGEGSGNTIYF. The CDR3 DNA is TGTGCCAGCAGCCGGGAGGGGGAGGGCTCTGGAAACACCATATATTTT.

The CDR3 nucleotides are TGTGCCACCCCACCTGACGAGGGCGGCTCTGGGGCCAACGTCCTGACTTTC. Its protein is CATPPDEGGSGANVLTF. The V gene is TRBV28, the J gene TRBJ2-6; D possibly corresponds to TRBD2 (5 bases). The germline gives CDR1 MDHEN, CDR2 SYDVKM. V gave up 10 bases and J gave up 0 bases, with 19 bases separating them. The CDR3 contains 17 residues.

The chain joins TRBV4-3 to TRBJ1-3; D gene ambiguous. The CDR3 is 16 amino acids. Germline CDR1 reads LGHNA; CDR2 reads YSLEER. The V and J ends lost 0 bases and 0 bases respectively, with 9 bases between them. CDR3 nucleotides: TGCGCCAGCAGCCAAGATCGGGGTCCCTCTGGAAACACCATATATTTT. Translation: CASSQDRGPSGNTIYF.

This rearrangement joins TRBV30 to TRBJ2-7, with D uncertain. The CDR3 extends over 14 amino acids. V was cut by 3 bases and J by 3 bases, with 15 bases left in between. Germline loops: CDR1 GTSNPN, CDR2 SVGIG (reference sequence). The DNA of the CDR3 is TGTGCCTGGAGCCCGGGTCGGTTGGGCTACGAGCAGTACTTC. Encoded protein: CAWSPGRLGYEQYF.

The chain is built from TRBV6-4 and TRBJ1-2, with 7 bases matching TRBD1. This CDR3 comprises 13 residues. CDR1 is MRHNA and CDR2 is SNTAGT in the germline V gene. J lost 8 bases, V lost 3 bases, and 6 bases had no gene match. The CDR3 DNA follows: TGTGCCAGCAGTGAAGAGGGGGCGCGCGGCTACACCTTC. It yields the protein CASSEEGARGYTF.

J is TRBJ1-1 and V is TRBV28; perhaps TRBD1 as D (5 bases). Trimming stripped 0 bases from V and 3 bases from J, with 8 bases between. CDR1 is MDHEN, CDR2 SYDVKM, per germline. The CDR3 loop spans 14 amino acids. Here the CDR3 DNA reads TGTGCCAGCAGTTTATGGGGGGGGGACACTGAAGCTTTCTTT. Translation gives CASSLWGGDTEAFF.

The V and J genes are TRBV12-5 and TRBJ2-2; a weak D match, TRBD1 (5 bases). CDR1 and CDR2 from the germline V gene are LGHNT and FRNRAP. Deletions cut 5 bases from V and 6 bases from J, with 13 bases between. CDR3 length equals 14 residues. Here the CDR3 reads CASGLSTAAGELFF. The CDR3, as DNA: TGTGCTAGTGGTCTATCGACAGCAGCCGGGGAGCTGTTTTTT. The full variable domain, rest sourced from reference TRBV12-5 and TRBJ2-2, is DARVTQTPRHKVTEMGQEVTMRCQPILGHNTVFWYRQTMMQGLELLAYFRNRAPLDDSGMPKDRFSAEMPDATLATLKIQPSEPRDSAVYFCASGLSTAAGELFFGEGSRLTVL.

This chain joins TRBV19 and TRBJ2-5; possibly TRBD1 for D (8 bases). V was shortened by 4 bases and J by 6 bases, with 24 bases between the two germline ends. Germline values: CDR1 LNHDA, CDR2 SQIVND (reference sequence). This CDR3 comprises 17 residues. The CDR3 nucleotides read TGTGCCAGTAGTAGCTGGGGGGGGGACAGGTCGCGCAAGACCCAGTACTTC. Translated: CASSSWGGDRSRKTQYF.